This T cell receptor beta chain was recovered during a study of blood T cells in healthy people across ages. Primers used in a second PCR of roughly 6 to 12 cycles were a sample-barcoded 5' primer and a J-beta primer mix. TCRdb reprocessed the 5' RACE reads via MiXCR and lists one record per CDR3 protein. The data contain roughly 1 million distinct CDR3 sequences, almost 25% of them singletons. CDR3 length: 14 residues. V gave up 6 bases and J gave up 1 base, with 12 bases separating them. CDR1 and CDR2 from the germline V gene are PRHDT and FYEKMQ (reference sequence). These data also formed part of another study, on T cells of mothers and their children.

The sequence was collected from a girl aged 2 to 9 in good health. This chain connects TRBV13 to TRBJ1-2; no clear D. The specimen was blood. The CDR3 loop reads CASSFLSDNYGYTF. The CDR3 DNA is TGTGCCAGCAGTTTCCTCAGTGATAACTATGGCTACACCTTC.